This T cell receptor (beta chain) was captured in a study of blood T cell repertoires in COVID-19. Study summary: Material from acute and convalescent COVID-19 was sourced from the United States, Italy and Spain. Nucleic acid was either cDNA or gDNA, and it came from T cells, B-cell-depleted T cells, or PBMCs.

The CDR3 sequence is 15 residues long. Trimming at V came to 7 bases and at J to 2 bases, leaving 8 bases not matched to a gene. Germline V gene sequence: CDR1 LNHDA, CDR2 SQIVND (reference sequence). Clones were sequenced by immunoSEQ multiplex PCR, and TCRdb holds only the in-frame ones, with some missing. The table lists 250,000 to 350,000 clones, roughly 90% of them singletons, with about 0.8% in the top ten. The rearrangement uses TRBV19 and TRBJ1-5; 7 bases are shared with TRBD1. Sequencing was done on a sample of peripheral blood. This TCR was sampled from a man aged 30 to 39 with acute or convalescent COVID-19. The CDR3 protein is CASIQTGAGNQPQHF. Here the CDR3 DNA reads TGTGCCAGTATACAAACAGGGGCGGGCAATCAGCCCCAGCATTTT. Supplemented by reference TRBV19 and TRBJ1-5, the full variable domain reads DGGITQSPKYLFRKEGQNVTLSCEQNLNHDAMYWYRQDPGQGLRLIYYSQIVNDFQKGDIAEGYSVSREKKESFPLTVTSAQKNPTAFYLCASIQTGAGNQPQHFGDGTRLSIL.